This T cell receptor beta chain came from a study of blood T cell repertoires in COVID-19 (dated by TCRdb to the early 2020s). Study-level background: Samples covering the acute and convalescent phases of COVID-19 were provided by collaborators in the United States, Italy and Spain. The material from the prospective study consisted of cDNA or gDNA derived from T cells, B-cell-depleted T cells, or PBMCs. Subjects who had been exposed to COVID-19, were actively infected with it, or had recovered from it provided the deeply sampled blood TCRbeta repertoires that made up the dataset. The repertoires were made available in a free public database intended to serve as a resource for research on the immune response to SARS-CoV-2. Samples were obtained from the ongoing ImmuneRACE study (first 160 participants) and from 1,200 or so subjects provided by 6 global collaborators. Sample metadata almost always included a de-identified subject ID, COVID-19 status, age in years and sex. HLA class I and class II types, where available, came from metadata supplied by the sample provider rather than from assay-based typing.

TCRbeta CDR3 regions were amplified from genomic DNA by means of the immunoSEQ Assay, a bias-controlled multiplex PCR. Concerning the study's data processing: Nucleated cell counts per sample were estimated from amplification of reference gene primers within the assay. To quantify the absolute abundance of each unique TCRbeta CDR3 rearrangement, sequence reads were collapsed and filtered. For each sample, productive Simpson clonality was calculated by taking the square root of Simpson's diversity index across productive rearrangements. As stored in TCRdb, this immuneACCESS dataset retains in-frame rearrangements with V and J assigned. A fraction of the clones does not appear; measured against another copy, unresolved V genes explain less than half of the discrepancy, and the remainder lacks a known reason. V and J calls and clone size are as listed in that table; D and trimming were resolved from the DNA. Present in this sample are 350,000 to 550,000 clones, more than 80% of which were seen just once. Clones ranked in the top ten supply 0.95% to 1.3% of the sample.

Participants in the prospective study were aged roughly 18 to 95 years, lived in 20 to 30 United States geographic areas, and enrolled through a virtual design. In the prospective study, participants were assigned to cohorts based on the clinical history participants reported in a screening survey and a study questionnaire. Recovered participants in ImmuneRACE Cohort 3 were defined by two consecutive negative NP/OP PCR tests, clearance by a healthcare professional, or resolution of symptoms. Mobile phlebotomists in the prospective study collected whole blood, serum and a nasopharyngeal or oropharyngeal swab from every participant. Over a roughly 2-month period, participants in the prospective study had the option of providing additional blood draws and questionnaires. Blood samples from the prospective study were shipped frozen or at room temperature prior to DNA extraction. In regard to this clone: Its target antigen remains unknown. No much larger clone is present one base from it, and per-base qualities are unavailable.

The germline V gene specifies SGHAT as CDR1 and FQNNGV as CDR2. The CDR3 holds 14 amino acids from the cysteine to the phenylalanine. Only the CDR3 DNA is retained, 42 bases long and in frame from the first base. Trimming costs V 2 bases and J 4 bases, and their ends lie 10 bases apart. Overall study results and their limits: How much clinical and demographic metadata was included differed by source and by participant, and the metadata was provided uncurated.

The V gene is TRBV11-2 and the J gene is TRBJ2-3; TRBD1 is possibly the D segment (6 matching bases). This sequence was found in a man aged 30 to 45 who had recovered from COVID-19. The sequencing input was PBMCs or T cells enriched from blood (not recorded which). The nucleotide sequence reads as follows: TGTGCCAGCAGCTTAAAGACAGGAGCAGATACGCAGTATTTT. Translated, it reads CASSLKTGADTQYF.